Shown below are 7 T cell receptor beta chains from a single sample sequenced in a study of T cell repertoires in cytomegalovirus infection. TCRdb reprocessed the reads with MiXCR, giving one entry per CDR3 protein. The sample carries hundreds of thousands of distinct CDR3 sequences, around 10% recorded once. Sequenced sample: PBMCs. These TCRs come from a human donor in good health (CMV status not recorded). Some clones in this sample may be carry-over from other donors' samples.

This clonotype was recorded at least ten times. J is TRBJ2-3 and V is TRBV20-1; 8 positions agree with TRBD1. CDR1 is DFQATT and CDR2 is SNEGSKA in the germline V gene (reference sequence). This CDR3 region has 15 residues. The junction had 9 bases not matched to a gene; V was cut back by 6 bases and J by 1 base. The CDR3 here is CSARPGTGGTDTQYF. CDR3 nucleotide sequence: TGCAGTGCACGGCCGGGGACAGGAGGCACAGATACGCAGTATTTT.

In its sample, this clonotype was seen many times. The chain has TRBV7-2 and TRBJ2-2, with 10 positions matching TRBD2. The CDR3 is 18 residues long. V shed 2 bases and J 1 base; nucleotides not matched to a gene: 7. Germline V gene data show CDR1 as SGHTA and CDR2 as FQGNSA. In DNA, the CDR3 is TGTGCCAGCAGCTTACTCCCCTCTAGCGGGGGGAACACCGGGGAGCTGTTTTTT. It yields the protein CASSLLPSSGGNTGELFF.

This clonotype was found many times. The gene calls are TRBV4-1 and TRBJ2-3; D is possibly TRBD1 or TRBD2 (5 bases each). Between the trimmed V and J ends, which lost 3 bases and 0 bases, there was a span of 7 bases. The CDR3 sequence is 14 residues long. Per the germline V gene, CDR1 is MGHRA and CDR2 is YSYEKL. CDR3 in DNA: TGCGCCAGCAGCCATTGGGGGAGCACAGATACGCAGTATTTT. Translation gives CASSHWGSTDTQYF.

In its sample, this clonotype was seen many times. J is TRBJ1-1 and V is TRBV7-2; a possible D gene is TRBD1 (5 bases). CDR1 is SGHTA, CDR2 FQGNSA, per germline. Trimming cost V 2 bases and J 7 bases, with 17 bases left between them. The CDR3 loop spans 15 amino acids. CDR3 coding DNA: TGTGCCAGCAGCTTAATATCAGGGAAGGGACGTGAAGCTTTCTTT. This encodes CASSLISGKGREAFF.

This clonotype was recorded many times. The V and J genes are TRBV15 and TRBJ1-2; D might be TRBD1 (6 bases). Germline loops: CDR1 LNHNV, CDR2 YYDKDF (reference sequence). CDR3 size: 14 residues. With 5 bases removed from V and 5 bases from J, the gap between germline ends came to 15 bases. CDR3 DNA sequence: TGTGCCACCAGCTTAGCAGGGGTTGGTTATGGCTACACCTTC. Translated: CATSLAGVGYGYTF.

In this sample, this clonotype turned up a few times. The chain combines TRBV4-2 with TRBJ2-1; 9 positions agree with TRBD2. CDR1 LGHNA and CDR2 YNFKEQ come from the germline V gene. The length of the CDR3 is 17 residues. V lost 1 base, J lost 12 bases, and 16 bases stayed unmatched. This chain's CDR3 is CASSQGAGGQVGGGQFF. In nucleotides, the CDR3 is TGTGCCAGCAGCCAAGGCGCGGGGGGGCAAGTAGGTGGCGGGCAGTTCTTC.

The chain combines TRBV7-8 with TRBJ1-2, with a possible D match to TRBD1 (5 bases). The CDR3 covers 14 residues. V lost 3 bases and J 2 bases, leaving 10 bases between the germline ends. Germline loops: CDR1 SGHVS, CDR2 FQNEAQ. This chain's CDR3 is CASSFWGTNYGYTF. CDR3 nucleotides: TGTGCCAGCAGCTTTTGGGGGACCAACTATGGCTACACCTTC. Full variable domain (missing parts from reference TRBV7-8 and TRBJ1-2): GAGVSQSPRYKVAKRGQDVALRCDPISGHVSLFWYQQALGQGPEFLTYFQNEAQLDKSGLPSDRFFAERPEGSVSTLKIQRTQQEDSAVYLCASSFWGTNYGYTFGSGTRLTVV.